The clone carrying this T cell receptor beta chain was seen repeatedly, ten times or more. Germline V lookup: CDR1 ENHRY, CDR2 SYGVKD. The V and J ends lost 8 bases and 1 base respectively, with 9 bases between them. The CDR3 length is 12 residues. This sample is part of a study of T-cell reconstitution after alpha-beta-depleted transplantation in children. Unique molecular identifiers tagged the TCRbeta library. TCRdb re-called the PCR reads through MiXCR, storing one row per CDR3 protein. Among about 91,000 distinct CDR3 sequences listed, roughly 8.3% were seen once. This sample comprised PBMCs from the stem cell graft donor, obtained from the stem cell graft. V gene TRBV10-3 combines with J gene TRBJ2-7; D remains unclear. This receptor was identified in a human donor who donated a stem cell graft to a child with congenital amegakaryocytic thrombocytopenia. The CDR3 bases are TGTGCCATCGAAACTTCTTCCTACGAGCAGTACTTC. Translated: CAIETSSYEQYF.